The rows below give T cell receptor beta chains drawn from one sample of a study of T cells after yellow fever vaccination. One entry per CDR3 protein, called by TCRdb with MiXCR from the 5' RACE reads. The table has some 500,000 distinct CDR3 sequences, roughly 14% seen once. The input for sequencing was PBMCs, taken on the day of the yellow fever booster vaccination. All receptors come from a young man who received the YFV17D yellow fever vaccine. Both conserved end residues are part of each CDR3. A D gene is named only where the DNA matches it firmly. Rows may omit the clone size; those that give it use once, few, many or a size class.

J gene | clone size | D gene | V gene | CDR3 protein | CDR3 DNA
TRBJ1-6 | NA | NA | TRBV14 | CASSLVRGTYSPLHF | TGTGCCAGCAGCCTTGTGAGGGGGACTTATTCACCCCTCCACTTT
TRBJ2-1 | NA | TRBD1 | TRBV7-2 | CASSLVGTVKFF | TGTGCCAGCAGCTTAGTAGGGACAGTTAAGTTCTTC
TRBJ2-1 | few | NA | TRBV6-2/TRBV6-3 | CASSNSVIYNEQFF | TGTGCCAGCAGTAACTCGGTAATTTACAATGAGCAGTTCTTC
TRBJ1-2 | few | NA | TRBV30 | CAWNGNTYGYTF | TGTGCCTGGAATGGGAACACCTATGGCTACACCTTC
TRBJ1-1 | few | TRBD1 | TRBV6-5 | CASSYSDRAEAFF | TGTGCCAGCAGTTACTCGGACAGGGCTGAAGCTTTCTTT
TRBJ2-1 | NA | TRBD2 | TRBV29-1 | CSVGTSGSSYNEQFF | TGCAGCGTTGGGACTAGCGGGAGCTCCTACAATGAGCAGTTCTTC
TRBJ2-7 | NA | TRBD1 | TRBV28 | CASNTDRESYEQYF | TGTGCCAGCAACACCGACAGGGAGTCCTACGAGCAGTACTTC
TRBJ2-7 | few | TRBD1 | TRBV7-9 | CASSSRDRGSEQYF | TGTGCCAGCAGCTCCCGGGACAGAGGGAGCGAGCAGTACTTC
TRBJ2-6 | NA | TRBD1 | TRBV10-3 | CATEDRAGGANVLTF | TGTGCCACCGAGGACAGGGCGGGAGGGGCCAACGTCCTGACTTTC
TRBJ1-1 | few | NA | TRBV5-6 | CASSLVPAGLNTEAFF | TGTGCCAGCAGCTTGGTTCCGGCAGGACTTAACACTGAAGCTTTCTTT
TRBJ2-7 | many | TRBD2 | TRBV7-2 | CASSSTSGPYEQYF | TGTGCCAGCAGCTCGACTAGCGGTCCCTACGAGCAGTACTTC
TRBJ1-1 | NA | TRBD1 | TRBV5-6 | CASSLIGGGGTEAFF | TGTGCCAGCAGCTTGATAGGGGGCGGTGGGACTGAAGCTTTCTTT
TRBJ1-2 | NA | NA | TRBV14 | CASSQDSRGALGYTF | TGTGCCAGCAGCCAAGATTCGCGGGGGGCCCTAGGCTACACCTTC
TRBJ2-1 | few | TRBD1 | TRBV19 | CASSITPPGQGFYNEQFF | TGTGCCAGTAGTATAACACCTCCGGGACAGGGGTTTTACAATGAGCAGTTCTTC
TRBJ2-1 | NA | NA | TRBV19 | CAISLPGRVSYNEQFF | TGTGCCATCTCACTTCCGGGTAGGGTTTCTTACAATGAGCAGTTCTTC
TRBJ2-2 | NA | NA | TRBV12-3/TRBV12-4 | CASSSRWGLLAGELFF | TGTGCCAGCAGTTCCCGATGGGGGTTGTTGGCCGGGGAGCTGTTTTTT
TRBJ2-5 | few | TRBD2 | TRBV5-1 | CASSFVLAAEETQYF | TGCGCCAGCAGCTTTGTACTAGCGGCTGAAGAGACCCAGTACTTC
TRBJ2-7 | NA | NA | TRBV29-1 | CSVLHREPSYEQYF | TGCAGCGTTTTACATCGGGAGCCTTCCTACGAGCAGTACTTC
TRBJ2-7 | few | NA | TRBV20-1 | CSARLGGGEQYF | TGCAGTGCTAGGTTAGGGGGAGGGGAGCAGTACTTC
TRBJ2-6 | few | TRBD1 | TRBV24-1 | CATSVSDRGLKGANVLTF | TGTGCCACCAGTGTCTCTGACAGGGGGCTTAAGGGGGCCAACGTCCTGACTTTC
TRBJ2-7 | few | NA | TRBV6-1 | CASSLRLEHTYEQYF | TGTGCCAGCAGTCTGCGACTAGAACATACCTACGAGCAGTACTTC
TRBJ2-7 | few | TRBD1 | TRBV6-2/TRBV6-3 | CASRPGGISYEQYF | TGTGCCAGCAGGCCAGGGGGCATAAGCTACGAGCAGTACTTC
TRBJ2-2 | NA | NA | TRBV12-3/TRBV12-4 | CASSLGSPGELFF | TGTGCCAGCAGCCTAGGGAGCCCCGGGGAGCTGTTTTTT